This T cell receptor (beta chain) was recorded in a study of blood T cell repertoires in COVID-19. Across the study: Researchers got acute and convalescent COVID-19 samples from the United States, Italy and Spain. T cells, B-cell-depleted T cells, or PBMCs provided the cDNA or gDNA that served as material.

The CDR3 has 15 residues. The germline V gene encodes CDR1 PRHDT and CDR2 FYEKMQ (reference sequence). V lost 6 bases and J lost 0, with 13 bases in between. Per the original methods: It was from reference gene primer amplification that nucleated cell counts were estimated. TCRdb's copy holds only in-frame clones and misses some; the assay was immunoSEQ multiplex PCR. V and J calls and clone size are as listed in that table; D and trimming were resolved from the DNA. The table has nearly 40,000 clones, approximately 88% seen once. Sequencing was done on a sample of peripheral blood. The TCR originated in a woman aged 70-85 years with acute or convalescent COVID-19. V gene TRBV13 combines with J gene TRBJ2-3, with D possibly matching TRBD2 (6 bases). DNA for the CDR3: TGTGCCAGCAGTCGGGACTGGACGAGCACAGATACGCAGTATTTT. This encodes CASSRDWTSTDTQYF. Full variable domain (rest looked up from reference TRBV13 and TRBJ2-3): AAGVIQSPRHLIKEKRETATLKCYPIPRHDTVYWYQQGPGQDPQFLISFYEKMQSDKGSIPDRFSAQQFSDYHSELNMSSLELGDSALYFCASSRDWTSTDTQYFGPGTRLTVL.